The clone carrying this TCR beta chain occurred once. The data are from a study of T cell changes during pregnancy in multiple sclerosis. Repertoires were generated with immunoSEQ multiplex PCR, while TCRdb's copy carries only in-frame clones and drops some. The table shows about 28,000 clones, with 80% to 95% occurring only once. Trimming shortened V by 4 bases and J by 2 bases, and 19 bases separated the two germline ends. Per the germline V gene, CDR1 is SGHRS and CDR2 is YFSETQ. The CDR3 is 16 amino acids. The specimen comprised CD8+ T cells from peripheral blood mononuclear cells, sampled before pregnancy. The TCR comes from a female donor with multiple sclerosis, enrolled in a pregnancy study. This chain joins TRBV5-1 and TRBJ2-7; D possibly corresponds to TRBD2 (5 bases). This CDR3 is CASSGDHPRATYEQYF. The CDR3 DNA sequence: TGCGCCAGCAGCGGAGATCACCCGAGGGCTACCTACGAGCAGTACTTC.